This T cell receptor beta chain was documented in a study of human T cells and chemical hapten exposure. Study observations and caveats: Donor immune responses may differ from healthy people's, since all donors had alopecia.

TCRdb re-derived calls from the RACE reads in MiXCR, one entry per CDR3 protein. Of a few hundred thousand distinct CDR3 sequences in the sample, about 5% were seen once. Stated time point: pre-sensitization, week 0. Stated treatment: therapeutic diphenylcyclopropenone sensitization with weekly scalp DPC. This clonotype was recorded a few times. Its antigen is still unknown. J gave up 0 bases and V 8 bases, and 10 bases lay outside the gene matches. Germline V gives CDR1 MNHNS, CDR2 SASEGT. The CDR3 is made up of 16 amino acids. The material was whole blood, obtained in connection with sensitization to the hapten diphenylcyclopropenone (DPC). J is TRBJ2-1 and V is TRBV6-1; 7 bases match TRBD2. This clonotype was obtained from a woman between 18 and 29 years old with alopecia areata. Some clones in this sample may be carry-over from other donors' samples. CDR3 bases: TGTGCCAGCGTCCGGGACTACCTTAGCTCCTACAATGAGCAGTTCTTC. As protein: CASVRDYLSSYNEQFF.